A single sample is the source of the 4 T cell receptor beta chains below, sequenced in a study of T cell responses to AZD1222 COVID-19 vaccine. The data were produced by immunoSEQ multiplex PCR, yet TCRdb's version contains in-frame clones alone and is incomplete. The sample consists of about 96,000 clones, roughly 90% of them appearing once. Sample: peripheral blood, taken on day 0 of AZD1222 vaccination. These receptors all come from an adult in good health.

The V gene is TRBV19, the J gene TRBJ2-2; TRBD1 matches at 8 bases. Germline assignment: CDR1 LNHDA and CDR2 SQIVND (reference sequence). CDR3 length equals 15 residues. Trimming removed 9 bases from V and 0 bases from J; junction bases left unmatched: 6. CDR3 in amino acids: CASSPGQANTGELFF. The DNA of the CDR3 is TGTGCCAGCTCGCCGGGACAGGCGAACACCGGGGAGCTGTTTTTT.

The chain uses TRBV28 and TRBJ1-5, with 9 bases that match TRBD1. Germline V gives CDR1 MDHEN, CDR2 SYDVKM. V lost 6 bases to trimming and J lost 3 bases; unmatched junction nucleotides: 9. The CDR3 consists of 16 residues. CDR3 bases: TGTGCCAGCAGGGCCGCCGGGACAGGGTTCAATCAGCCCCAGCATTTT. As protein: CASRAAGTGFNQPQHF. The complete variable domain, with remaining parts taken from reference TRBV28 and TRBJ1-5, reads DVKVTQSSRYLVKRTGEKVFLECVQDMDHENMFWYRQDPGLGLRLIYFSYDVKMKEKGDIPEGYSVSREKKERFSLILESASTNQTSMYLCASRAAGTGFNQPQHFGDGTRLSIL.

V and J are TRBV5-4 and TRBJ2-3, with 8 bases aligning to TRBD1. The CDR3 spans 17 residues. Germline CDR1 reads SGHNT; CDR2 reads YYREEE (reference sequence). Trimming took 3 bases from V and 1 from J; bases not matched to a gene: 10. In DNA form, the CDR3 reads TGTGCCAGCAGCTGGTATGCAGGGGGCCTTGGCACAGATACGCAGTATTTT. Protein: CASSWYAGGLGTDTQYF.

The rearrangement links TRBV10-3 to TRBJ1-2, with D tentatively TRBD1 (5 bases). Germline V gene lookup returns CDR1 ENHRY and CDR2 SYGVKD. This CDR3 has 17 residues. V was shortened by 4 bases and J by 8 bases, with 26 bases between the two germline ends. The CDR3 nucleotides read TGTGCCATCAGTGTGGCTTCCGGGCCCTCCAGGGATCAGGGCTACACCTTC. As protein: CAISVASGPSRDQGYTF.